These T cell receptor beta chains were read from a single sample in a study of neoadjuvant nivolumab and ipilimumab in lung cancer. Sequencing was performed with immunoSEQ multiplex PCR; in TCRdb, only in-frame clones are kept and a portion is missing. The data contain 15,000 to 20,000 clones, more than 75% of them singletons. The sequences come from tumor tissue, collected after neoadjuvant nivolumab, alone or with ipilimumab, at or shortly before surgery. Receptors originate from an adult with non-small cell lung cancer. Each CDR3 is given without its conserved first and last residue. D genes are given only for firm matches. Clone size is not always given. Where it is, it says once, few, many or a class for expanded clones.

length: 10
D: TRBD1
V: TRBV2
size: NA
J: TRBJ1-1
CDR3: ASRADREEAF

length: 14
D: TRBD2
V: TRBV7-9
size: NA
J: TRBJ2-1
CDR3: ASSTSRTSANNEQF

length: 10
D: NA
V: TRBV9
size: NA
J: TRBJ1-2
CDR3: ASSARNYGYT

length: 9
D: NA
V: TRBV28
size: NA
J: TRBJ1-2
CDR3: ASRSVKGFT

length: 11
D: TRBD1
V: TRBV2
size: NA
J: TRBJ1-3
CDR3: ASMGDSGNTIY

length: 15
D: TRBD1
V: TRBV5-6
size: few
J: TRBJ2-6
CDR3: ASSPRGTSSGANVLT

length: 11
D: TRBD1
V: TRBV7-9
size: NA
J: TRBJ2-7
CDR3: ASSLSRGREQY

length: 16
D: TRBD2
V: TRBV7-9
size: NA
J: TRBJ2-1
CDR3: ASSLFGGTTSSYNEQF

length: 11
D: NA
V: TRBV29-1
size: NA
J: TRBJ1-2
CDR3: STRRGGDYGYT

length: 16
D: TRBD2
V: TRBV4-1
size: NA
J: TRBJ2-2
CDR3: ASSARLAGGSNTGELF

length: 13
D: TRBD1
V: TRBV4-1
size: NA
J: TRBJ1-1
CDR3: ASSQVGTGNTEAF

length: 14
D: TRBD1
V: TRBV6-5
size: NA
J: TRBJ2-4
CDR3: ASSSKSTGGKNIQY

length: 12
D: NA
V: TRBV5-4
size: NA
J: TRBJ1-2
CDR3: ASSLSGTYYGYT

length: 10
D: TRBD1
V: TRBV19
size: NA
J: TRBJ1-2
CDR3: ASSTGQYGYT

length: 11
D: NA
V: TRBV27
size: NA
J: TRBJ2-2
CDR3: ASSSRITGELF

length: 10
D: NA
V: TRBV11-2
size: NA
J: TRBJ2-5
CDR3: ASSSLWGTQY

length: 12
D: NA
V: TRBV5-1
size: NA
J: TRBJ2-3
CDR3: ASSLLGYTDTQY

length: 14
D: NA
V: TRBV11-2
size: NA
J: TRBJ2-5
CDR3: ASSLMPSGGQETQY

length: 13
D: NA
V: TRBV27
size: NA
J: TRBJ1-5
CDR3: ASSFKGYSNQPQH

length: 10
D: TRBD1
V: TRBV29-1
size: NA
J: TRBJ1-4
CDR3: SVGQGREKLF

length: 15
D: TRBD1
V: TRBV7-2
size: few
J: TRBJ2-2
CDR3: ASSSRTGGLVTGELF

length: 10
D: NA
V: TRBV7-8
size: NA
J: TRBJ2-1
CDR3: ASSPHRDEQF

length: 10
D: TRBD2
V: TRBV28
size: NA
J: TRBJ2-7
CDR3: ASSERTSGNY

length: 12
D: NA
V: TRBV6-5
size: few
J: TRBJ1-1
CDR3: ASSYSVVNTEAF

length: 13
D: NA
V: TRBV5-1
size: NA
J: TRBJ2-3
CDR3: ASSLASASTDTQY

length: 16
D: NA
V: TRBV19
size: NA
J: TRBJ2-1
CDR3: ASSTTRTARSSYNEQF

length: 15
D: TRBD1
V: TRBV4-3
size: NA
J: TRBJ2-6
CDR3: ASSRGTGVSGANVLT

length: 11
D: TRBD1
V: TRBV9
size: NA
J: TRBJ1-5
CDR3: ASSAGQGQPQH

length: 10
D: NA
V: TRBV11-2
size: medium-sized
J: TRBJ2-2
CDR3: ASNIQLGELF

length: 15
D: TRBD2
V: TRBV4-2
size: NA
J: TRBJ2-2
CDR3: ASSLGLDLANTGELF

length: 10
D: NA
V: TRBV19
size: once
J: TRBJ2-1
CDR3: ASSRLAHEQF

length: 9
D: NA
V: TRBV19
size: NA
J: TRBJ1-2
CDR3: ASSSAYGYT

length: 12
D: NA
V: TRBV9
size: NA
J: TRBJ2-2
CDR3: ASSSQLANGELF

length: 14
D: TRBD1
V: TRBV6-1
size: few
J: TRBJ1-2
CDR3: ASSEAPGTGAYGYT

length: 12
D: TRBD2
V: TRBV7-9
size: NA
J: TRBJ2-2
CDR3: ASSFGGGIGELF

length: 12
D: NA
V: TRBV5-1
size: NA
J: TRBJ1-1
CDR3: ASSLGTANTEAF

length: 15
D: TRBD2
V: TRBV7-6
size: NA
J: TRBJ2-1
CDR3: ASRLSPASGMDNEQF

length: 12
D: TRBD1
V: TRBV6-5
size: NA
J: TRBJ1-1
CDR3: ASRGEGTGFGAF

length: 12
D: NA
V: TRBV5-4
size: NA
J: TRBJ2-3
CDR3: ASSLGGYTDTQY

length: 12
D: TRBD2
V: TRBV7-9
size: NA
J: TRBJ2-7
CDR3: ASSWTSGRHEQY

length: 13
D: NA
V: TRBV6-6
size: NA
J: TRBJ2-6
CDR3: ASSNRVVGANVLT

length: 13
D: TRBD1
V: TRBV6-5
size: NA
J: TRBJ1-4
CDR3: ASSSSGGAGEKLF

length: 13
D: NA
V: TRBV5-1
size: few
J: TRBJ1-5
CDR3: ASSLEGYSNQPQH

length: 12
D: TRBD1
V: TRBV4-1
size: once
J: TRBJ1-2
CDR3: ASSRFGQVYGYT

length: 9
D: NA
V: TRBV6-4
size: NA
J: TRBJ2-5
CDR3: ARGAKKTQY

length: 14
D: TRBD1
V: TRBV19
size: NA
J: TRBJ2-1
CDR3: ASSVVDRGRYNEQF

length: 14
D: NA
V: TRBV30
size: NA
J: TRBJ2-3
CDR3: AWSVSTGTRTDTQY

length: 14
D: TRBD2
V: TRBV30
size: NA
J: TRBJ2-1
CDR3: AWRDNSGISYNEQF

length: 9
D: NA
V: TRBV7-8
size: NA
J: TRBJ2-5
CDR3: ASSSNRGQY

length: 10
D: NA
V: TRBV7-9
size: once
J: TRBJ2-1
CDR3: ASSSSWGEEF

length: 14
D: TRBD1
V: TRBV9
size: NA
J: TRBJ1-4
CDR3: ASSVTGFPTNEKLF

length: 11
D: NA
V: TRBV27
size: NA
J: TRBJ1-1
CDR3: ASSLRENTEAF

length: 11
D: NA
V: TRBV6-1
size: NA
J: TRBJ1-2
CDR3: ASSEVGGRGYT